This is a list of T cell receptor beta chains from one sample in a study of graft-versus-host responses after intestinal transplantation. Clones were sequenced by immunoSEQ multiplex PCR, and TCRdb holds only the in-frame ones, with some missing. Of 9,900 or so clones listed, roughly 90% are singletons. The specimen was ileum tissue, collected around 25 months after intestinal transplantation. All receptors derive from a human patient who received an intestinal transplant, so some T cells may come from the graft donor. Each CDR3 is given with its conserved first and last residue. The order of the fields is clone size, V gene, CDR3 length, J gene, D gene, CDR3 DNA, CDR3 protein. D genes are given only for firm matches. Not all rows give a size; the values are once, few, many and, for expanded clones, a class.

>.|TRBV14|15|TRBJ2-7|TRBD1
TGTGCCAGCAGCCCCCGGACAGGGGCTTTCTACGAGCAGTACTTC
CASSPRTGAFYEQYF
>.|TRBV27|14|TRBJ2-6|TRBD1
TGTGCCAGCGGGACAGGGGGTGGGGCCAACGTCCTGACTTTC
CASGTGGGANVLTF
>once|TRBV10-3|15|TRBJ2-7|.
TGTGCCATCAGTAGAGGGGACGGAGCAAATTACGAGCAGTACTTC
CAISRGDGANYEQYF
>.|TRBV11-2|15|TRBJ1-2|.
TGTGCCAGCAGCCCCTCGACAGGCCGAAACTATGGCTACACCTTC
CASSPSTGRNYGYTF
>.|TRBV5-1|16|TRBJ2-1|.
TGCGCCAGCAGCTTGGGAATGGGTACATATTACAATGAGCAGTTCTTC
CASSLGMGTYYNEQFF
>.|TRBV4-1|17|TRBJ2-5|.
TGCGCCAGCAGCCAAGGGGTAAATAGTGGCCAACAGGAGACCCAGTACTTC
CASSQGVNSGQQETQYF
>.|TRBV7-2|14|TRBJ1-2|.
TGTGCCAGCAGCCGCCCAACGTTCAATCGGGGCTACACCTTC
CASSRPTFNRGYTF
>.|TRBV27|15|TRBJ1-2|.
TGTGCCAGCACAATATCAGCAGGTACCAACTATGGCTACACCTTC
CASTISAGTNYGYTF
>.|TRBV14|14|TRBJ2-2|.
TGTGCCAGCAGCCGACTCCTAGCGACCGGGGAGCTGTTTTTT
CASSRLLATGELFF
>.|TRBV27|18|TRBJ2-3|.
TGTGCCAGCAGATCCCCTTCGGTAATAGCGAGATGGTCAGATACGCAGTATTTT
CASRSPSVIARWSDTQYF
>.|TRBV18|15|TRBJ2-5|TRBD1
TGTGCCAGCTCACCACGGACAGGGCGGGGAGAGACCCAGTACTTC
CASSPRTGRGETQYF
>.|TRBV11-1|14|TRBJ2-5|TRBD1
TGTGCCAGCAGCACAGGGGTACGGCAAGAGACCCAGTACTTC
CASSTGVRQETQYF
>.|TRBV5-1|15|TRBJ2-1|.
TGCGCCAGCTCGGAAGGGGGGTTAGCTTACAATGAGCAGTTCTTC
CASSEGGLAYNEQFF
>.|TRBV7-9|15|TRBJ2-5|TRBD1
TGTGCCAGCAGCTTAGGGGACAGGACCATGGAGACCCAGTACTTC
CASSLGDRTMETQYF
>.|TRBV6-5|14|TRBJ2-7|TRBD2
TGTGCCAGCACCGGGGCTAGCGGGACCTACGAGCAGTACTTC
CASTGASGTYEQYF
>.|TRBV5-1|15|TRBJ2-5|.
TGCGCCAGCAGGAGTGGCGGGGCCTCCCAAGAGACCCAGTACTTC
CASRSGGASQETQYF
>.|TRBV25-1|15|TRBJ1-1|.
TGTGCCAGCAAGCCTCGGGCGGACCCAAACACTGAAGCTTTCTTT
CASKPRADPNTEAFF
>.|TRBV2|15|TRBJ2-1|.
TGTGCCAGCAGAAGGGGGGGCCGAGGGTACAATGAGCAGTTCTTC
CASRRGGRGYNEQFF
>.|TRBV6-5|15|TRBJ1-4|.
TGTGCCAGCAGCCGAGGGGGGCAAGTTAATGAAAAACTGTTTTTT
CASSRGGQVNEKLFF
>.|TRBV2|18|TRBJ2-2|TRBD2
TGTGCCAGCAGTGAATTCGGGACTAGCGGGAGTATTGGCGGGGAGCTGTTTTTT
CASSEFGTSGSIGGELFF
>.|TRBV11-2|16|TRBJ2-1|.
TGTGCCAGCAGCCCGTCCCTTGGAAAATCCTACAATGAGCAGTTCTTC
CASSPSLGKSYNEQFF
>.|TRBV7-9|14|TRBJ1-6|TRBD1
TGTGCCAGCAGGGAAGACAGGGTTGATTCACCCCTCCACTTT
CASREDRVDSPLHF
>.|TRBV5-1|15|TRBJ1-4|TRBD1
TGCGCCAGCAGCCGGGACAGGGGGCCTAATGAAAAACTGTTTTTT
CASSRDRGPNEKLFF
>.|TRBV5-1|15|TRBJ2-7|.
TGCGCCAGCAGCTTGGAAGGGACTGGTTCTTACGAGCAGTACTTC
CASSLEGTGSYEQYF
>.|TRBV18|16|TRBJ2-2|.
TGTGCCAGCTCACCACGCGACAGGTTGAACACCGGGGAGCTGTTTTTT
CASSPRDRLNTGELFF
>few|TRBV6-5|15|TRBJ1-6|TRBD1
TGTGCCAGCACCCAGAGGCGACAGGGTCTTTCACCCCTCCACTTT
CASTQRRQGLSPLHF
>.|TRBV5-1|16|TRBJ2-4|TRBD1
TGCGCCAGCAGCTTGGGACAGGGGGTGGCCAAAAACATTCAGTACTTC
CASSLGQGVAKNIQYF
>.|TRBV11-3|15|TRBJ2-5|.
TGTGCCAGCAGCTTACAGGGACTTCCAACAGAGACCCAGTACTTC
CASSLQGLPTETQYF
>.|TRBV7-3|13|TRBJ2-5|.
TGTGCCAGCAGCTTTGGGGATAGAGAGACCCAGTACTTC
CASSFGDRETQYF
>.|TRBV7-9|14|TRBJ1-1|.
TGTGCCAGCAGCCCCCTCGACAGAGGGACTGAAGCTTTCTTT
CASSPLDRGTEAFF
>.|TRBV19|17|TRBJ1-5|.
TGTGCCAGTAGTATACTGGTGGAGCAGGGGATCAATCAGCCCCAGCATTTT
CASSILVEQGINQPQHF
>.|TRBV27|14|TRBJ1-5|TRBD1
TGTGCCAGCAGTTCAGGGGGCGGTTTTCAGCCCCAGCATTTT
CASSSGGGFQPQHF
>.|TRBV10-3|15|TRBJ2-7|TRBD2
TGTGCCATCAATTCGGGACTAGCGGGATCCTACGAGCAGTACTTC
CAINSGLAGSYEQYF
>.|TRBV10-1|15|TRBJ2-1|TRBD2
TGCGCCAGCAGTGTCCAGGCTAGCGGCTACAATGAGCAGTTCTTC
CASSVQASGYNEQFF
>.|TRBV10-3|15|TRBJ1-1|TRBD1
TGTGCCATCAGAGCGACAGGGGGTGCGAACACTGAAGCTTTCTTT
CAIRATGGANTEAFF
>.|TRBV27|14|TRBJ2-1|TRBD2
TGTGCCAGCAAAAGGACTAGCGGGACCGATGAGCAGTTCTTC
CASKRTSGTDEQFF
>.|TRBV28|21|TRBJ1-6|.
TGTGCCAGCAGTTTATTGGAGGCTCAATCCCCAGGGGCCCCCTATAATTCACCCCTCCACTTT
CASSLLEAQSPGAPYNSPLHF
>.|TRBV18|13|TRBJ2-7|.
TGTGCCAGCTCCAAATCTAGCGACTACGAGCAGTACTTC
CASSKSSDYEQYF
>.|TRBV25-1|12|TRBJ2-2|.
TGTGCCAGCAATAGCGGTACCGGGGAGCTGTTTTTT
CASNSGTGELFF
>.|TRBV10-1|13|TRBJ2-1|TRBD2
TGCGCCAGCAGTGCGGGAGGAAACAATGAGCAGTTCTTC
CASSAGGNNEQFF
>.|TRBV19|14|TRBJ2-2|.
TGTGCCAGTTCCGGGACGGTGAACACCGGGGAGCTGTTTTTT
CASSGTVNTGELFF
>.|TRBV5-4|17|TRBJ2-5|TRBD2
TGTGCCAGCAGGATAGGACTAGCGGGGGGGAACCAAGAGACCCAGTACTTC
CASRIGLAGGNQETQYF
>.|TRBV10-3|13|TRBJ1-1|.
TGTGCCATCAGTGAAACAGGGAACACTGAAGCTTTCTTT
CAISETGNTEAFF
>.|TRBV6-1|12|TRBJ2-5|.
TGTGCCAGCAGTCCAACGTCAGAGACCCAGTACTTC
CASSPTSETQYF
>.|TRBV4-2|12|TRBJ1-1|.
TGTGCCAGCAGCCGCAGGGGCGGTGAAGCTTTCTTT
CASSRRGGEAFF
>.|TRBV5-1|15|TRBJ2-7|.
TGCGCCAGCAGCTTGGAAGATTGGAGCTCCTACGAGCAGTACTTC
CASSLEDWSSYEQYF
>.|TRBV11-3|15|TRBJ2-1|TRBD1
TGTGCCAGCAGCTTAGGTGGACAGGGGGAACGGGAGCAGTTCTTC
CASSLGGQGEREQFF
>once|TRBV19|16|TRBJ2-1|.
TGTGCCAGTAGTGACAATCATCGGGACCGTCACAATGAGCAGTTCTTC
CASSDNHRDRHNEQFF
>.|TRBV5-1|18|TRBJ2-3|.
TGCGCCAGCAGCTTCCCCCAAGGGCCGCGCACTAGCACAGATACGCAGTATTTT
CASSFPQGPRTSTDTQYF
>.|TRBV7-7|15|TRBJ2-2|TRBD1
TGTGCCAGCAGGAGAGGGACAGGGGACACCGGGGAGCTGTTTTTT
CASRRGTGDTGELFF
>once|TRBV21-1|16|TRBJ2-7|.
TGTGCCAGCAGCTTGGTAGGGACAGGGGTTTACTACGAGCAGTACTTC
CASSLVGTGVYYEQYF
>.|TRBV5-5|13|TRBJ2-5|.
TGTGCCAGCAGCTTGAGCCCCAGGGAGACCCAGTACTTC
CASSLSPRETQYF
>.|TRBV6-5|12|TRBJ2-1|.
TGTGCCAGCATGGGCTACTACAATGAGCAGTTCTTC
CASMGYYNEQFF
>.|TRBV6-6|14|TRBJ2-3|.
TGTGCCAGCAGTTACCTGGACAGTGGAGATACGCAGTATTTT
CASSYLDSGDTQYF
>.|TRBV10-1|14|TRBJ2-7|TRBD1
TGCGCCAGCAGCCCGGGACAGGGGGGGGGCGAGCAGTACTTC
CASSPGQGGGEQYF